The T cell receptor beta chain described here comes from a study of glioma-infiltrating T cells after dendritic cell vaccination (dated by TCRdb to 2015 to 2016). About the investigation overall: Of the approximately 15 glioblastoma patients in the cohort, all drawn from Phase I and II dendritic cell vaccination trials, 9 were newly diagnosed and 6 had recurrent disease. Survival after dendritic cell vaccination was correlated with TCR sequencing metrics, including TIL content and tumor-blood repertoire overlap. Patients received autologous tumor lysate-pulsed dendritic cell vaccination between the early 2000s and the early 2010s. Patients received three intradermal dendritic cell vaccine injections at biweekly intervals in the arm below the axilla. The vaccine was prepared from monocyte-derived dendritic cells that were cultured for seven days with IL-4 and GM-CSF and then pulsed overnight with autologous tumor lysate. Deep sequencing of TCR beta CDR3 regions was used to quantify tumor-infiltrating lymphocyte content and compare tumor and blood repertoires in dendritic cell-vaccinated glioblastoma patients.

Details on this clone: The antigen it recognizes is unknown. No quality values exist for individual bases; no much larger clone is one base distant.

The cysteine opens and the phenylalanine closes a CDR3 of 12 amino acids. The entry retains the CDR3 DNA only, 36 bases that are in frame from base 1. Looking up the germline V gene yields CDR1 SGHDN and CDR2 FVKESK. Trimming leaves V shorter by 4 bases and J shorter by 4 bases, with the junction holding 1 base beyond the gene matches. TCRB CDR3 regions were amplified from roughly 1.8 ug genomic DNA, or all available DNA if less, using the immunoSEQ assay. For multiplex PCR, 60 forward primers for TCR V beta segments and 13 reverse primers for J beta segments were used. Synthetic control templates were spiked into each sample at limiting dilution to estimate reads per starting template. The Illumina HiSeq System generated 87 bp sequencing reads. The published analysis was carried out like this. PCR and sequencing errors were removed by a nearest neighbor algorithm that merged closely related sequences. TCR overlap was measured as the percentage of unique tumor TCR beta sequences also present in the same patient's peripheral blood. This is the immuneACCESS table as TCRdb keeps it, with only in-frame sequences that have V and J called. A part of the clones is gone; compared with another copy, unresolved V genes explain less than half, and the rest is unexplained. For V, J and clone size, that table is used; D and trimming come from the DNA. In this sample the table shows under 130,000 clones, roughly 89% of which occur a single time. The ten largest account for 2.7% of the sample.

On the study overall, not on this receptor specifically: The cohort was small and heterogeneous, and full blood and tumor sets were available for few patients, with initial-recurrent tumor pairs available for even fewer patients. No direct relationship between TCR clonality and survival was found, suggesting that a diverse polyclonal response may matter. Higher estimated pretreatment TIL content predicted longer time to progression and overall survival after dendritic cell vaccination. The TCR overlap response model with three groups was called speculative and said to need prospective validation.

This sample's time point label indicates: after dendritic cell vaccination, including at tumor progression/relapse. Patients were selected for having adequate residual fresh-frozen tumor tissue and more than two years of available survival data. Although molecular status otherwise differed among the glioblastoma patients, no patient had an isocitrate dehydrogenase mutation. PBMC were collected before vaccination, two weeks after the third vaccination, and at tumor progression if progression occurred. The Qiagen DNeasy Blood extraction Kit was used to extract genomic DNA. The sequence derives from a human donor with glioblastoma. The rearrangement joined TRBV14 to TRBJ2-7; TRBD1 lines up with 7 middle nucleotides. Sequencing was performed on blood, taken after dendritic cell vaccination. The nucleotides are TGTGCCAGCAGCCGGACAGGTTACGAGCAGTACTTC. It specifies CASSRTGYEQYF.